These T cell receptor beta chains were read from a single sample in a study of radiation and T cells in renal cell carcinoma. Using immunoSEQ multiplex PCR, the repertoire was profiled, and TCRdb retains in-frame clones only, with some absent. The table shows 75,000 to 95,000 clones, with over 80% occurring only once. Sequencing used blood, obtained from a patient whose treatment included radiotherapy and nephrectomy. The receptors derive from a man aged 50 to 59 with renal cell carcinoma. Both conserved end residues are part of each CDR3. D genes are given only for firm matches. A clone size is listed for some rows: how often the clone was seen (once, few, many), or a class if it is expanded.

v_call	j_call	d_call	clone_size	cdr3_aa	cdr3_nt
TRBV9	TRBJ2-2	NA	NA	CASSVAGTRSSGELFF	TGTGCCAGCAGCGTAGCGGGAACCCGCTCGAGCGGGGAGCTGTTTTTT
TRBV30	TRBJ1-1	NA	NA	CAWTRDNTEAFF	TGTGCCTGGACCAGGGATAACACTGAAGCTTTCTTT
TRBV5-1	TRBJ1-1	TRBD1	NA	CASSLDQGVGTEAFF	TGCGCCAGCAGCTTGGATCAGGGGGTAGGCACTGAAGCTTTCTTT
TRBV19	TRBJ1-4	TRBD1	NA	CASSIRTGGNEKLFF	TGTGCCAGTAGTATCAGGACAGGGGGTAATGAAAAACTGTTTTTT
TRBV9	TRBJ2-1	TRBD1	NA	CASRRTGLEGDEQFF	TGTGCCAGCAGGCGGACAGGGCTCGAAGGGGATGAGCAGTTCTTC
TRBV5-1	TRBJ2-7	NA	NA	CASSNGGAGAREQYF	TGCGCCAGCAGCAATGGAGGTGCGGGGGCGCGGGAGCAGTACTTC
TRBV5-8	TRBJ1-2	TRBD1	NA	CASSAGTGGFWGYTF	TGTGCCAGCAGCGCCGGGACAGGGGGTTTTTGGGGCTACACCTTC
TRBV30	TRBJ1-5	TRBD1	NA	CAWGQGVLQPQHF	TGTGCCTGGGGACAGGGGGTACTTCAGCCCCAGCATTTT
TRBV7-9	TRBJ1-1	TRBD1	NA	CASSPGGGTEAFF	TGTGCCAGCAGCCCAGGGGGCGGGACTGAAGCTTTCTTT
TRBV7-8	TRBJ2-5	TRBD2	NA	CASSQRVAGSQETQYF	TGTGCCAGCAGCCAGCGGGTAGCGGGTAGCCAAGAGACCCAGTACTTC
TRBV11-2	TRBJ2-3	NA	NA	CASSLDQGSTDTQYF	TGTGCCAGCAGCTTAGATCAGGGGAGCACAGATACGCAGTATTTT
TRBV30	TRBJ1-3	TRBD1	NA	CAWTLSTGAIYF	TGTGCCTGGACCCTATCGACAGGGGCCATATATTTT
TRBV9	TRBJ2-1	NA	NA	CASSEEGLGSYNEQFF	TGTGCCAGCAGCGAGGAGGGGCTTGGCTCCTACAATGAGCAGTTCTTC
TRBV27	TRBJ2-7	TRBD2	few	CASSLSVSRGVSYEQYF	TGTGCCAGCAGTTTATCGGTCTCACGGGGGGTCTCCTACGAGCAGTACTTC
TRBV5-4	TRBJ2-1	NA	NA	CASSLHGAAFYNEQFF	TGTGCCAGCAGCTTACACGGGGCCGCATTTTACAATGAGCAGTTCTTC
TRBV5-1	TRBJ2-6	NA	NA	CASSPQGFAGANVLTF	TGCGCCAGCAGCCCGCAGGGGTTTGCTGGGGCCAACGTCCTGACTTTC
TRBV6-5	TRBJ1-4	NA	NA	CASSSSGRLNEKLFF	TGTGCCAGCAGTTCCTCAGGGCGCCTTAATGAAAAACTGTTTTTT
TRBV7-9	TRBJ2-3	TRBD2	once	CASSLGIGGGAFLTDTQYF	TGTGCCAGCAGCTTAGGAATTGGCGGGGGGGCGTTCTTGACAGATACGCAGTATTTT
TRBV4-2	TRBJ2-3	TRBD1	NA	CASSQGYRGYTDTQYF	TGTGCCAGCAGCCAAGGGTACAGGGGGTACACAGATACGCAGTATTTT
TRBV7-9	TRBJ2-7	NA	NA	CASSPSTGYSGEQYF	TGTGCCAGCAGCCCAAGCACAGGGTATTCCGGCGAGCAGTACTTC
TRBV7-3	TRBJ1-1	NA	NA	CASSRQVDTEAFF	TGTGCCAGCAGCCGACAGGTCGACACTGAAGCTTTCTTT
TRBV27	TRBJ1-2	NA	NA	CASRETSGGYTF	TGTGCCAGCAGGGAGACCAGCGGTGGCTACACCTTC
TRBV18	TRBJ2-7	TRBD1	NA	CASSPGQGREPEQYF	TGTGCCAGCTCACCGGGACAGGGAAGGGAGCCCGAGCAGTACTTC
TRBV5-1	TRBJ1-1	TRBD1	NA	CASSFGTGGTEAFF	TGCGCCAGCAGCTTTGGCACAGGGGGCACTGAAGCTTTCTTT
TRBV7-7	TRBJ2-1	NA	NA	CASSTGLDNEQFF	TGTGCTAGCAGCACAGGACTGGACAATGAGCAGTTCTTC
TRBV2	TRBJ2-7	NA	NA	CASSAHTYEQYF	TGTGCCAGCAGTGCACACACCTACGAGCAGTACTTC
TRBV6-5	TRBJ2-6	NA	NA	CASSYQLSSGANVLTF	TGTGCCAGCAGTTACCAATTGAGCTCTGGGGCCAACGTCCTGACTTTC
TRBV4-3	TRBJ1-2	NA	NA	CASSWQGVEYGYTF	TGCGCCAGCAGTTGGCAGGGCGTAGAGTATGGCTACACCTTC
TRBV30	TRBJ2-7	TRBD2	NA	CAWSATSGVYEQYF	TGTGCCTGGAGTGCCACTAGCGGGGTCTACGAGCAGTACTTC
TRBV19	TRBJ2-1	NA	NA	CASTLDRSINEQFF	TGTGCCAGTACCCTTGACAGGTCCATAAATGAGCAGTTCTTC
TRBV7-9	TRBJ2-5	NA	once	CASSSELGLLKETQYF	TGTGCCAGCAGCTCCGAACTGGGACTTCTGAAAGAGACCCAGTACTTC
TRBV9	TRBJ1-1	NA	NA	CASSPKPGSMNTEAFF	TGTGCCAGCAGCCCTAAGCCGGGCAGCATGAACACTGAAGCTTTCTTT
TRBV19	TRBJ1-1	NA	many	CASTKQVLNTEAFF	TGTGCCAGTACGAAGCAGGTGTTGAACACTGAAGCTTTCTTT
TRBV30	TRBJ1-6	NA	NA	CAWNSGHNSPLHF	TGTGCCTGGAATTCGGGGCATAATTCACCCCTCCACTTT
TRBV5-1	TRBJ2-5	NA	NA	CASSPGGRETQYF	TGCGCCAGCAGCCCCGGGGGGCGAGAGACCCAGTACTTC
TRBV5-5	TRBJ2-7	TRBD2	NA	CASSWGGGSASYEQYF	TGTGCCAGCAGCTGGGGTGGCGGGAGCGCCTCCTACGAGCAGTACTTC
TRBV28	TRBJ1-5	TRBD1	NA	CASSFTGVNQPQHF	TGTGCCAGCAGTTTCACAGGGGTGAATCAGCCCCAGCATTTT
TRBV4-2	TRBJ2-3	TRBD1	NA	CASSQRTGTGGTDTQYF	TGTGCCAGCAGCCAGCGAACCGGGACAGGGGGTACAGATACGCAGTATTTT
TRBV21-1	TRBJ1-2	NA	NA	CASSSQGQVGGYTF	TGTGCCAGCAGCTCTCAGGGACAGGTGGGAGGCTACACCTTC
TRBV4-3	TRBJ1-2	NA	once	CASSQDSIGGLYTF	TGCGCCAGCAGCCAAGATAGTATCGGGGGCCTGTACACCTTC
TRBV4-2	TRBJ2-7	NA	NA	CASSPVERGHEQYF	TGTGCCAGCAGCCCAGTCGAGAGGGGACACGAGCAGTACTTC
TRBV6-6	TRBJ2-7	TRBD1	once	CASSYSSRGLNEQYF	TGTGCCAGCAGTTACTCGAGCAGGGGGCTTAACGAGCAGTACTTC
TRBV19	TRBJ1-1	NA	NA	CASSIVWGSNTEAFF	TGTGCCAGTAGTATAGTTTGGGGGAGCAACACTGAAGCTTTCTTT
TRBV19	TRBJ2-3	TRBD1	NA	CASSIRDRGADTQYF	TGTGCCAGTAGTATCCGGGACAGGGGAGCAGATACGCAGTATTTT
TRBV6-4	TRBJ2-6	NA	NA	CASRRTSGANVLTF	TGTGCCAGCAGACGGACCTCTGGGGCCAACGTCCTGACTTTC
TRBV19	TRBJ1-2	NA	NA	CASSIAGIGGYTF	TGTGCCAGTAGTATAGCGGGAATTGGTGGCTACACCTTC
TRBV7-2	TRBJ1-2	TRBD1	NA	CASSKRTGTMGYTF	TGTGCCAGCAGCAAACGGACAGGCACTATGGGCTACACCTTC
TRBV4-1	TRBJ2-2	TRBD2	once	CASSQDWSGVHTGELFF	TGCGCCAGCAGCCAAGATTGGAGCGGGGTCCACACCGGGGAGCTGTTTTTT
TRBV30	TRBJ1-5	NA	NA	CAWSLGGGINQPQHF	TGTGCCTGGAGTTTGGGGGGGGGTATCAATCAGCCCCAGCATTTT